This T cell receptor (beta chain) was captured by sequencing in a study of blood T cell repertoires in COVID-19. For the study at large: Acute-phase and convalescent COVID-19 samples originated in the United States, Italy and Spain. Sources were T cells, B-cell-depleted T cells, or PBMCs; the material itself was cDNA or gDNA.

CDR3 length: 14 residues. Germline values: CDR1 LNHDA, CDR2 SQIVND (reference sequence). Trimming left V 3 bases short and J 5 bases short, with 13 bases between. In assigning cohorts, the study relied on participant-reported clinical history. Recovered status in Cohort 3 required two negative PCRs, clearance, or symptom resolution. The assay was immunoSEQ multiplex PCR, and TCRdb's table has in-frame clones only and misses some. This sample yields about 380,000 clones, of which more than 75% are seen a single time; 1% to 1.5% belongs to the top ten. The genes are TRBV19 and TRBJ1-1, with D uncertain. Specimen: PBMCs or T cells enriched from blood (not recorded which). The clonotype was recovered from a man in his thirties or forties who had recovered from COVID-19. The CDR3 loop reads CASSIERIGTEAFF. The CDR3 DNA reads as TGTGCCAGTAGTATTGAGAGGATTGGGACTGAAGCTTTCTTT. Variable domain in full (rest from reference TRBV19 and TRBJ1-1): DGGITQSPKYLFRKEGQNVTLSCEQNLNHDAMYWYRQDPGQGLRLIYYSQIVNDFQKGDIAEGYSVSREKKESFPLTVTSAQKNPTAFYLCASSIERIGTEAFFGQGTRLTVV.